This is a list of T cell receptor beta chains from one sample in a study of a mutant IDH1 vaccine in newly diagnosed glioma. Using immunoSEQ multiplex PCR, the repertoire was profiled, and TCRdb retains in-frame clones only, with some absent. Seen here are tens of thousands of clones, over 65% observed once, and the top ten hold around 10%. Antigens of these TCRs are unknown. The material sequenced was PBMCs, taken from a glioma patient whose treatment included an IDH1 peptide vaccine. The receptor source for this set is a woman aged 40 to 55 with glioma. The conserved cysteine and the conserved F or W are not part of the CDR3 here. Fields, in order: V gene, J gene, CDR3 protein.

V: TRBV19
J: TRBJ2-7
CDR3: ASTAGTGPAYEQY

V: TRBV10-2
J: TRBJ1-6
CDR3: ASSRDREYSPLH

V: TRBV30
J: TRBJ1-1
CDR3: AWRDRGVTEAF

V: TRBV29-1
J: TRBJ1-3
CDR3: SVESWGSGNTIY

V: TRBV18
J: TRBJ2-7
CDR3: ASSPGTGKSSYEQY

V: TRBV9
J: TRBJ2-2
CDR3: ASSDLAGPTGELF

V: TRBV2
J: TRBJ1-2
CDR3: ASSERQNYGYT

V: TRBV7-9
J: TRBJ2-2
CDR3: ASSFSSGGSYTGELF

V: TRBV5-1
J: TRBJ1-2
CDR3: ASSLQEWNYGYT

V: TRBV6-6
J: TRBJ1-1
CDR3: ASSYGVPTEAF

V: TRBV19
J: TRBJ2-5
CDR3: ASSRLAGNPETQY

V: TRBV13
J: TRBJ1-2
CDR3: ASSSRQGFA

V: TRBV2
J: TRBJ1-5
CDR3: ASSEWQGRQPQH

V: TRBV4-2
J: TRBJ1-4
CDR3: ASSQDRPGQGAQKLF

V: TRBV7-2
J: TRBJ1-2
CDR3: ASSLSPLRQGGGYT

V: TRBV4-1
J: TRBJ2-3
CDR3: ASSWERGVAGGPTDTQY

V: TRBV9
J: TRBJ1-3
CDR3: ASSLDSSPFSGNTIY

V: TRBV4-1
J: TRBJ1-5
CDR3: ASSQASWDEQPQH

V: TRBV6-4
J: TRBJ2-4
CDR3: ASSAGGRLY

V: TRBV5-4
J: TRBJ2-7
CDR3: ASSNSYEQY

V: TRBV5-1
J: TRBJ2-7
CDR3: ASSLEGLYEQY

V: TRBV5-5
J: TRBJ2-5
CDR3: ASSLTRAGQETQY

V: TRBV29-1
J: TRBJ1-2
CDR3: SVVDGRNYGYT

V: TRBV18
J: TRBJ2-6
CDR3: ASSASQGALGANVLT

V: TRBV27
J: TRBJ1-2
CDR3: ASSWASNYGYT

V: TRBV19
J: TRBJ1-1
CDR3: ASSIRTDGTEAF

V: TRBV7-9
J: TRBJ2-7
CDR3: ASSTYGTYEQY

V: TRBV5-4
J: TRBJ2-5
CDR3: ASSFQRGDQETQY

V: TRBV6-1
J: TRBJ1-4
CDR3: ASSDHRVGEKLF

V: TRBV5-1
J: TRBJ1-3
CDR3: ASSEDGFSGNTIY

V: TRBV19
J: TRBJ2-2
CDR3: ASSPFGLAGIGTGELF

V: TRBV5-8
J: TRBJ2-7
CDR3: ASSLPAQGP

V: TRBV7-9
J: TRBJ2-7
CDR3: ASSPRVGEQY

V: TRBV21-1
J: TRBJ2-3
CDR3: ASSVRDPSTDTQY

V: TRBV27
J: TRBJ2-1
CDR3: ASSFQGLAGVYNEQF

V: TRBV29-1
J: TRBJ2-5
CDR3: SVGPGLTKTQY

V: TRBV30
J: TRBJ2-7
CDR3: AWSFSKGGEQY

V: TRBV5-1
J: TRBJ2-1
CDR3: ASSLQRGAFRFDEQF

V: TRBV6-5
J: TRBJ1-6
CDR3: ASSYVTGTGNSPLH

V: TRBV7-9
J: TRBJ2-2
CDR3: ASSMNTGELF

V: TRBV18
J: TRBJ2-5
CDR3: ASSPPGGRETQY

V: TRBV5-6
J: TRBJ1-1
CDR3: AILGSENTEAF

V: TRBV18
J: TRBJ1-2
CDR3: ASSDQGANGYT

V: TRBV6-4
J: TRBJ2-3
CDR3: ASSDSRGSDTQY

V: TRBV30
J: TRBJ1-1
CDR3: AWSVRGRNTEAF

V: TRBV5-6
J: TRBJ2-4
CDR3: ASSLRWGLAKNIQY

V: TRBV4-2
J: TRBJ1-4
CDR3: ASSQDQGSDGGEKLF

V: TRBV14
J: TRBJ1-2
CDR3: ASSLLKGYGYT

V: TRBV5-4
J: TRBJ1-2
CDR3: ASSLGGAENGYT

V: TRBV2
J: TRBJ2-1
CDR3: ASNGGPSYNEQF

V: TRBV7-2
J: TRBJ1-2
CDR3: ASSRDRGGLGYT

V: TRBV6-1
J: TRBJ1-5
CDR3: ASKTGIQPQH

V: TRBV5-6
J: TRBJ1-2
CDR3: ASSFGQGDYGYT

V: TRBV7-9
J: TRBJ1-1
CDR3: ASSPGTGGLNTEAF